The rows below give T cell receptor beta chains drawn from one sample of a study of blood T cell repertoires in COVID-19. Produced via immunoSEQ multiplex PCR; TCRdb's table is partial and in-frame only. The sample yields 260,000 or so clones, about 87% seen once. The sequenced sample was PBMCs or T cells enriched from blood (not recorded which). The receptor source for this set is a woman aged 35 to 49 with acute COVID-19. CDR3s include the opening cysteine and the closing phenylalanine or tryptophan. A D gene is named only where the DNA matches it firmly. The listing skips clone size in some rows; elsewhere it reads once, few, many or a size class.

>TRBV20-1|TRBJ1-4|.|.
CSASTGNLGEKLFF
TGCAGTGCTAGTACAGGGAATTTGGGTGAAAAACTGTTTTTT
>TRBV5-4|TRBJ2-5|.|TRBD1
CASSGTGTDQETQYF
TGTGCCAGCAGCGGAACCGGGACAGACCAAGAGACCCAGTACTTC
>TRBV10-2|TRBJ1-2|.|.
CASSPLRDTYGYTF
TGCGCCAGCAGTCCCCTTCGGGATACCTATGGCTACACCTTC
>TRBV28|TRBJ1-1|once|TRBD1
CASSEPQGVAEAFF
TGTGCCAGCAGTGAACCCCAGGGGGTAGCTGAAGCTTTCTTT
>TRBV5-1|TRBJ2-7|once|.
CASSAAGVYYEQYF
TGCGCCAGCAGCGCTGCCGGGGTGTACTACGAGCAGTACTTC
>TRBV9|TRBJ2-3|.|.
CASSPESSTDTQYF
TGTGCCAGCAGCCCAGAAAGTAGCACAGATACGCAGTATTTT
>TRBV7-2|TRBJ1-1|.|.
CASSLDSTNTEAFF
TGTGCCAGCAGCTTAGACAGTACAAACACTGAAGCTTTCTTT
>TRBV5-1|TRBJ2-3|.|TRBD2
CASSAGTSGDGTDTQYF
TGCGCCAGCAGCGCCGGGACTAGCGGCGACGGAACAGATACGCAGTATTTT
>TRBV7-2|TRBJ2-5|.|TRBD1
CASSLRVTGLQETQYF
TGTGCCAGCAGCTTACGGGTGACAGGGCTTCAAGAGACCCAGTACTTC
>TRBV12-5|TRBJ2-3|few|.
CASGTGTPADTQYF
TGTGCTAGTGGTACAGGGACCCCAGCAGATACGCAGTATTTT
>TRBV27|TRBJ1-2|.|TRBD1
CASSLTGPGGYGYTF
TGTGCCAGCAGCCTAACGGGTCCAGGGGGCTATGGCTACACCTTC
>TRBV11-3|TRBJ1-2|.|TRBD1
CASSSTGVNYGYTF
TGTGCCAGCAGCTCCACAGGGGTGAACTATGGCTACACCTTC
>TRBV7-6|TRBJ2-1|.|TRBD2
CASSLAGLAVYDSYNEQFF
TGTGCCAGCAGCTTGGCGGGACTAGCGGTCTACGACTCCTACAATGAGCAGTTCTTC
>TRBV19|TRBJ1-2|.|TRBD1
CASSVGQGGYGYTF
TGTGCCAGTAGTGTAGGACAGGGCGGCTATGGCTACACCTTC
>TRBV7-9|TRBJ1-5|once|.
CASSSRGQPQHF
TGTGCCAGCAGCTCCCGTGGCCAGCCCCAGCATTTT
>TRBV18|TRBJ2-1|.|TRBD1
CASSPPGQGSYNEQFF
TGTGCCAGCTCACCTCCGGGACAGGGAAGCTACAATGAGCAGTTCTTC
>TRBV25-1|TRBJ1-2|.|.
CASSEWVGVYTF
TGTGCCAGCAGTGAATGGGTAGGAGTGTATACCTTC
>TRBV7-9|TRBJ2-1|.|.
CASSQNNEQFF
TGTGCCAGCAGCCAGAATAATGAGCAGTTCTTC
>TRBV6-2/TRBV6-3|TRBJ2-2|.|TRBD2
CASSYPNLAGVVGELFF
TGTGCCAGCAGTTACCCGAATCTAGCGGGAGTGGTCGGGGAGCTGTTTTTT
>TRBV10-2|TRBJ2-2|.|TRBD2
CASSLAVNTGELFF
TGCGCCAGCAGTCTAGCGGTGAACACCGGGGAGCTGTTTTTT
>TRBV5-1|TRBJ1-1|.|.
CASNSGNGNTEAFF
TGCGCCAGCAATTCAGGGAACGGGAACACTGAAGCTTTCTTT
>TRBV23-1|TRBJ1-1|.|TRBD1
CASSYGQGGEAFF
TGCGCCAGCAGTTATGGACAGGGCGGTGAAGCTTTCTTT
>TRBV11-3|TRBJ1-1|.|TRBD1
CASSATGAGEAFF
TGTGCCAGCAGCGCGACAGGGGCGGGTGAAGCTTTCTTT
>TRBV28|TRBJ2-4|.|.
CASSRWGALTAKNIQYF
TGTGCCAGCTCGAGGTGGGGCGCATTAACTGCCAAAAACATTCAGTACTTC
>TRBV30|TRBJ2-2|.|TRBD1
CAWSKTGATGELFF
TGTGCCTGGAGTAAGACAGGGGCGACCGGGGAGCTGTTTTTT
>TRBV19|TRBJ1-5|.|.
CASSIDAGNQPQHF
TGTGCCAGTAGTATAGATGCAGGGAATCAGCCCCAGCATTTT
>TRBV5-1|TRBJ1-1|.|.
CASSLNTEAFF
TGCGCCAGCAGCCTAAACACTGAAGCTTTCTTT
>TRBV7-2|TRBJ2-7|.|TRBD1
CASSPRTGSPEQYF
TGTGCCAGCAGCCCGAGGACAGGCAGCCCCGAGCAGTACTTC
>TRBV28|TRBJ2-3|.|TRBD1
CASSLSGQLTDTQYF
TGTGCCAGCAGTTTATCGGGACAGCTCACAGATACGCAGTATTTT
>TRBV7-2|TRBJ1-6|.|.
CASSPRTAVHNSPLHF
TGTGCCAGCAGCCCGAGGACAGCGGTGCATAATTCACCCCTCCACTTT
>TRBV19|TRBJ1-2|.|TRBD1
CASSGNRDRVLHNYGYTF
TGTGCCAGTAGTGGCAACCGGGACAGAGTTCTTCATAACTATGGCTACACCTTC
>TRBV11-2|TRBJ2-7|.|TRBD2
CASSLENLWGSGRYEQYF
TGTGCCAGCAGCTTAGAAAACCTATGGGGTAGCGGGAGGTACGAGCAGTACTTC
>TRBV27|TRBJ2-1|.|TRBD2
CASKIKRGSYNEQFF
TGTGCCAGCAAGATAAAGCGGGGGTCCTACAATGAGCAGTTCTTC
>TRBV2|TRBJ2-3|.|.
CASRQGTDTQYF
TGTGCCAGCAGACAGGGCACAGATACGCAGTATTTT
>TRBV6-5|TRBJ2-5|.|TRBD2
CASRDHGGRAETQYF
TGTGCCAGCAGAGACCATGGCGGGAGGGCGGAGACCCAGTACTTC
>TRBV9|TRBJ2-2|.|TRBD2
CASSVALAGAGTGELFF
TGTGCCAGCAGCGTAGCTCTGGCGGGAGCGGGCACCGGGGAGCTGTTTTTT
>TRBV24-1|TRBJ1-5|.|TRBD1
CATPTPGQGFQPQHF
TGTGCCACCCCCACACCGGGACAGGGGTTTCAGCCCCAGCATTTT
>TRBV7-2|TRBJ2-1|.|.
CASSLASAPAPFF
TGTGCCAGCAGCTTAGCGTCGGCCCCAGCGCCGTTCTTC
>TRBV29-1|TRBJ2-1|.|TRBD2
CSATAPAGASYNEQFF
TGCAGCGCTACGGCCCCAGCGGGGGCCTCCTACAATGAGCAGTTCTTC
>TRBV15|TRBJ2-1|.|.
CATSRGGLVSGGSSYNEQFF
TGTGCCACCAGCAGAGGTGGGCTTGTTTCAGGGGGGAGCTCCTACAATGAGCAGTTCTTC